This T cell receptor (beta chain) was recovered during a study of blood T cell repertoires in COVID-19. In the study overall: Acute and convalescent COVID-19 specimens originated in the United States, Italy and Spain. Sources were T cells, B-cell-depleted T cells, or PBMCs; the material itself was cDNA or gDNA.

Trimming left V 1 base short and J 4 bases short, with 11 bases between. CDR1 and CDR2 from the germline V gene are SGHNT and YYREEE (reference sequence). The CDR3 length is 15 residues. Authors' methods: Estimation of nucleated cell counts relied on the amplification of reference gene primers. The table came from immunoSEQ multiplex PCR; TCRdb's copy has only in-frame clones and leaves some out. Clonal size and the V and J genes are those of that table, whereas D and trimming came from the DNA. The repertoire includes some 130,000 clones, around three quarters of them detected once, and approximately 10% sits in the top ten.

This receptor was taken from a human donor in a cohort sampled during active COVID-19. The chain uses TRBV5-4 and TRBJ2-2; maybe TRBD1 (7 bases). Sequencing was carried out using peripheral blood. CDR3 nucleotide sequence: TGTGCCAGCAGCTTGTTGCAGGGGGGCACCGGGGAGCTGTTTTTT. Its protein product is CASSLLQGGTGELFF.